This TCR beta chain was found in a study of cytomegalovirus exposure and HLA in healthy donors. Study background: A subsequent analysis reported that the 95 to 150 validation repertoires were produced on the same platform that had also been used for the 500 to 700 first-cohort repertoires.

Repertoires were generated with immunoSEQ multiplex PCR, while TCRdb's copy carries only in-frame clones and drops some. Of more than 45,000 clones in the sample, about 91% are singletons; the top ten hold more than 14%. With regard to this clone: Its cognate antigen is unknown.

The germline gives CDR1 LGHNA, CDR2 YSLEER. V lost 0 bases, J lost 0 bases, and 9 bases lay in between. This CDR3 region has 16 residues. Findings and caveats of the study: In vitro experiments confirmed that three CMV-associated chains were specific for CMV antigens. Cytomegalovirus status was reportedly diagnosed by the classifier with high sensitivity and specificity.

This chain uses TRBV4-3 with TRBJ1-5; no reliable D call. The sequence derives from a woman younger than 35 in good health and CMV-seronegative. Sequencing used PBMCs. CDR3 coding DNA: TGCGCCAGCAGCCAAGATGCGGCGGTTAGCAATCAGCCCCAGCATTTT. Protein sequence: CASSQDAAVSNQPQHF.